Following are 10 T cell receptor beta chains from one sample sequenced in a study of blood T cell repertoires in COVID-19. Clones were read by immunoSEQ multiplex PCR, and TCRdb kept only the in-frame ones, dropping some. The data contain more than 150,000 clones, around 84% of them singletons. The sequencing input was peripheral blood. The receptors here all came from a man aged 40-49 years with active or convalescent COVID-19.

The chain employs TRBV28 and TRBJ1-5, with TRBD1 identical over 7 bases. Unmatched junction bases numbered 7, after V lost 3 bases and J lost 5 bases. The CDR3 sequence is 15 residues long. Germline loops: CDR1 MDHEN, CDR2 SYDVKM. CDR3 in DNA: TGTGCCAGCAGTTTTCCCCAGGGGGGATATCAGCCCCAGCATTTT. It is translated as CASSFPQGGYQPQHF.

The chain has TRBV15 and TRBJ2-5; D gene unclear. Germline V gives CDR1 LNHNV, CDR2 YYDKDF (reference sequence). V was cut by 1 base and J by 1 base, with 7 bases left in between. CDR3 length: 14 residues. CDR3 in DNA: TGTGCCACCAGCAGAGGGCAGATCCAAGAGACCCAGTACTTC. Translating gives CATSRGQIQETQYF.

Details on this clone: Other DNA sequences in the sample encode the same CDR3. The chain joins TRBV12-3 or TRBV12-4 to TRBJ1-3; no reliable D call. The ends were cut back, 6 bases at V and 0 bases at J, with 6 bases in the middle. This CDR3 is built from 13 residues. The CDR3 bases are TGTGCCAGCAGATATAGCTCTGGAAACACCATATATTTT. This encodes CASRYSSGNTIYF.

This chain uses TRBV27 with TRBJ2-7, with 7 bases matching TRBD2. Germline assignment: CDR1 MNHEY and CDR2 SMNVEV (reference sequence). This CDR3 is built from 13 residues. Germline trimming cut 2 bases from V and 6 bases from J; bases unmatched to any gene: 4. The CDR3 sequence is CASSLGGGTEQYF. Here the CDR3 DNA reads TGTGCCAGCAGTTTAGGGGGGGGGACCGAGCAGTACTTC.

This chain uses TRBV7-9 with TRBJ1-6, with 7 bases that match TRBD1. With 1 base clipped from V and 9 bases from J, the junction kept 3 bases outside the gene matches. Per germline, CDR1 SEHNR and CDR2 FQNEAQ (reference sequence). CDR3 length: 14 residues. In DNA form, the CDR3 reads TGTGCCAGCAGCTTAGTGACAGGGTTTTCACCCCTCCACTTT. It yields the protein CASSLVTGFSPLHF.

The chain combines TRBV7-2 with TRBJ2-7; D possibly corresponds to TRBD2 (5 bases). Trimming removed 1 base from V and 0 bases from J, with 10 bases in between. The germline V gene encodes CDR1 SGHTA and CDR2 FQGNSA. The CDR3 extends over 15 amino acids. CDR3 loop: CASSLGYGNSYEQYF. The CDR3 coding sequence is TGTGCCAGCAGCTTAGGATACGGGAACTCCTACGAGCAGTACTTC.

The chain joins TRBV27 to TRBJ2-1; a possible D gene is TRBD2 (6 bases). Germline CDR1 is MNHEY and CDR2 is SMNVEV (reference sequence). V shed 3 bases and J shed 3 bases, with 6 bases lying between them. The CDR3 has 13 amino acids. CDR3 residues: CASSLRGYNEQFF. CDR3 sequence (DNA): TGTGCCAGCAGTTTGCGGGGCTACAATGAGCAGTTCTTC.

The J gene is TRBJ2-3, the V gene TRBV5-8; 10 nucleotides align to TRBD2. The CDR3 is 16 residues long. Germline CDR1 reads SGHTS; CDR2 reads YDEGEE. V shed 6 bases, J shed 6 bases, and the junction held 13 bases outside the gene matches. CDR3 loop: CASTWGPSGGKDTQYF. The DNA for the CDR3 is TGTGCCAGCACCTGGGGTCCTAGCGGGGGCAAGGATACGCAGTATTTT.

In regard to this clone: The junction does not match germline at one end; this may be a read error. The chain links TRBV7-6 to TRBJ2-7, with D perhaps TRBD1 (7 bases). The CDR3 sequence is 14 residues long. Germline V gene lookup returns CDR1 SGHVS and CDR2 FNYEAQ. The CDR3 here is CASSLATGSYEQYF. For the CDR3, the DNA is TGTGCCAGCAGCCTAGCGACAGGGTCCTACGAGCAGTACTTC.

The chain is built from TRBV7-2 and TRBJ2-1, with TRBD1 identical over 9 bases. After removal of 6 bases from V and 3 bases from J, the junction contained 12 bases not matched to a gene. In germline, CDR1 is SGHTA, CDR2 FQGNSA. The CDR3 consists of 17 residues. The CDR3 here is CASSSPTGTGLYNEQFF. CDR3 in DNA: TGTGCCAGCAGTTCCCCAACCGGGACAGGGCTCTACAATGAGCAGTTCTTC.